The 24 T cell receptor beta chains reported below all come from one sample, sequenced in a study of cytomegalovirus exposure and HLA in healthy donors. In the PCR, 60 Vbeta and 13 Jbeta primers were used. Some clones are missing from TCRdb's copy, which holds only in-frame ones; the method was immunoSEQ multiplex PCR. The sample has about 130,000 clones, roughly a tenth seen once. The specimen was PBMCs. The receptor source for this set is a woman aged 18-35 years in good health and CMV-seropositive.

This clone was detected a few times. The chain combines TRBV5-5 with TRBJ1-2; 7 bases agree with TRBD1. In germline, CDR1 is SGHKS, CDR2 YYEKEE (reference sequence). This CDR3 comprises 16 residues. V was clipped by 4 bases and J by 4 bases; unmatched bases: 13. CDR3 sequence (DNA): TGTGCCAGCAGCCACTCCCTCGGACAGGACTTCTATGGCTACACCTTC. Its translation: CASSHSLGQDFYGYTF.

The rearrangement uses TRBV9 and TRBJ2-1; tentatively, D is TRBD2 (6 bases). Trimming stripped 0 bases from V and 6 bases from J, with 13 bases between. This CDR3 is built from 15 residues. Germline V gene data show CDR1 as SGDLS and CDR2 as YYNGEE. The CDR3 coding sequence is TGTGCCAGCAGCGTAGACGGAGCGGGTGCCAATGAGCAGTTCTTC. This gives the protein CASSVDGAGANEQFF.

The chain uses TRBV6-5 and TRBJ1-3; no reliable D call. This CDR3 spans 12 amino acids. Germline CDR1 and CDR2: MNHEY and SVGAGI. Trimming left V 6 bases short and J 4 bases short, with 7 bases between. CDR3 sequence (DNA): TGTGCCAGCAGACAGCTGGGAAACACCATATATTTT. Translated, it gives CASRQLGNTIYF.

Here the CDR3 DNA reads TGCGCCAGCAGACGGGAGGGCCGGGAGGCCCAGTACTTC. Translation gives CASRREGREAQYF. The chain recombines TRBV5-1 with TRBJ2-5; 8 nucleotides agree with TRBD2. CDR3 size: 13 residues. V trimming: 5 bases; J trimming: 9 bases; junction bases outside the gene matches: 9. In germline, CDR1 is SGHRS, CDR2 YFSETQ.

The J gene is TRBJ1-1, the V gene TRBV29-1; 8 bases are a match to TRBD1. Germline CDR1 is SQVTM and CDR2 is ANQGSEA. The V gene end was trimmed by 7 bases and the J gene end by 4 bases; junction bases not matched to a gene: 8. The CDR3 extends over 13 amino acids. The CDR3 region has the DNA TGCAGCGAACGACAGGGGTTAGTCACTGAAGCTTTCTTT. It codes for CSERQGLVTEAFF.

This clone has just a few counts. The V and J genes are TRBV11-2 and TRBJ1-5, with 8 bases lining up with TRBD1. Trimming cost V 5 bases and J 3 bases; bases outside gene matches: 6. Looked up from germline, CDR1 is SGHAT and CDR2 is FQNNGV. The CDR3 totals 15 residues. The CDR3 region has the DNA TGTGCCAGCAGCCCCGGGACAGGTCACAATCAGCCCCAGCATTTT. It yields the protein CASSPGTGHNQPQHF.

This chain links TRBV28 with TRBJ2-7, with 9 bases lining up with TRBD1. CDR3 size: 16 residues. After removal of 6 bases from V and 6 bases from J, the junction contained 15 bases not matched to a gene. Germline-derived CDR1 and CDR2 are MDHEN and SYDVKM. CDR3 in amino acids: CASSPIYWDRDSEQYF. DNA for the CDR3: TGTGCCAGCAGCCCCATATATTGGGACAGGGATTCCGAGCAGTACTTC.

This clone has just a few counts. J is TRBJ2-7 and V is TRBV30; maybe TRBD1 (6 bases). Germline CDR1 is GTSNPN and CDR2 is SVGIG (reference sequence). V shed 7 bases and J shed 2 bases, with 12 bases lying between them. The CDR3 extends over 12 amino acids. The CDR3 loop is CAYYREPYEQYF. The CDR3 DNA follows: TGTGCCTACTACAGGGAGCCCTACGAGCAGTACTTC.

J is TRBJ2-2 and V is TRBV5-1; perhaps TRBD2 as D (5 bases). Germline CDR1 reads SGHRS; CDR2 reads YFSETQ. Trimming took 2 bases from V and 7 from J, leaving 9 bases between them. The CDR3 runs to 13 residues. For the CDR3, the DNA is TGCGCCAGCAGCTTAGTTGAGGGCGGGGAGCTGTTTTTT. Protein: CASSLVEGGELFF.

The rearrangement uses TRBV25-1 and TRBJ2-7; the match to TRBD2 covers 9 bases. From germline, CDR1 is MGHDK and CDR2 SYGVNS. This CDR3 has 12 amino acids. J gave up 6 bases and V 7 bases, and 4 bases lay outside the gene matches. This CDR3 is CASTGLASEQYF. CDR3 DNA sequence: TGTGCCAGCACGGGACTAGCCAGCGAGCAGTACTTC.

There are a few counts of this clone. This chain joins TRBV6-5 and TRBJ1-1; tentatively, D is TRBD1 (5 bases). The CDR3 contains 12 residues. The germline V gene has CDR1 MNHEY and CDR2 SVGAGI. V was clipped by 10 bases and J by 1 base, with 10 bases between them. The CDR3 reads CATRQSNTEAFF. DNA for the CDR3: TGTGCCACCCGACAGTCGAACACTGAAGCTTTCTTT.

The gene calls are TRBV7-3 and TRBJ1-2; the D is unclear. Germline assignment: CDR1 SGHTA and CDR2 FQGTGA. This CDR3 is 19 amino acids long. The germline V and J ends were trimmed by 4 bases and 8 bases, with 32 bases remaining between them. The CDR3 spells CASSSPKVGGKGSAGGYTF. Here the CDR3 DNA reads TGTGCCAGCAGCTCCCCCAAAGTCGGTGGCAAGGGATCGGCGGGGGGCTACACCTTC.

This clone occurred a few times. The V gene is TRBV30, the J gene TRBJ1-1, with 7 nucleotides matching TRBD1. Germline V gives CDR1 GTSNPN, CDR2 SVGIG (reference sequence). V shed 5 bases and J 10 bases; nucleotides not matched to a gene: 4. The CDR3 is 10 amino acids. Here the CDR3 DNA reads TGTGCCTGGGAAGGGGGCCGAGCTTTCTTT. It codes for CAWEGGRAFF. Complete variable domain (other parts from reference TRBV30 and TRBJ1-1): SQTIHQWPATLVQPVGSPLSLECTVEGTSNPNLYWYRQAAGRGLQLLFYSVGIGQISSEVPQNLSASRPQDRQFILSSKKLLLSDSGFYLCAWEGGRAFFGQGTRLTVV.

This clone was found a few times. The rearrangement uses TRBV13 and TRBJ1-2; 9 positions match TRBD1. V gave up 8 bases and J gave up 0 bases; unmatched junction bases: 1. The CDR3 spans 13 residues. The germline V gene has CDR1 PRHDT and CDR2 FYEKMQ (reference sequence). The CDR3 DNA reads TGTGCCAGCCGGACAGGGGCTAACTATGGCTACACCTTC. It is translated as CASRTGANYGYTF.

This clone appeared a few times. The chain combines TRBV6-6 with TRBJ1-1, with D hard to call. V was trimmed by 0 bases and J by 5 bases, leaving 4 bases between them. The CDR3 runs to 12 residues. From germline, CDR1 is MNHNY and CDR2 SVGAGI (reference sequence). The CDR3 region has the DNA TGTGCCAGCAGTTACTCGAGAACTGAAGCTTTCTTT. Translated: CASSYSRTEAFF.

This clone was seen only a few times. The chain combines TRBV4-1 with TRBJ2-3, with D unclear. Germline V gene sequence: CDR1 MGHRA, CDR2 YSYEKL. V gave up 4 bases and J gave up 7 bases, with 9 bases separating them. This CDR3 spans 12 amino acids. This CDR3 reads CASSPEVNTQYF. DNA for the CDR3: TGCGCCAGCAGCCCCGAGGTGAATACGCAGTATTTT.

This clone was detected a few times. The chain employs TRBV10-1 and TRBJ2-7, with D tentatively TRBD2 (5 bases). The germline V gene encodes CDR1 WNHNN and CDR2 SYGVQD (reference sequence). Trimming took off 6 bases at V and 7 bases at J, with 13 bases between the two ends. The CDR3 sequence is 12 residues long. The CDR3 loop reads CASSLTPGEQYF. The CDR3 nucleotides read TGCGCCAGCAGCCTGACTCCGGGAGAGCAGTACTTC.

The chain uses TRBV5-8 and TRBJ2-7; the D is unclear. Germline lookup yields CDR1 SGHTS and CDR2 YDEGEE. V was cut by 0 bases and J by 0 bases, with 10 bases left in between. This CDR3 contains 15 residues. The CDR3 coding sequence is TGTGCCAGCAGCTTGGCCTACGGTAGCTCCTACGAGCAGTACTTC. The encoded protein is CASSLAYGSSYEQYF.

This clone was seen a handful of times. This rearrangement joins TRBV30 to TRBJ2-4, with TRBD1 matching 8 bases. Trimming cost V 4 bases and J 3 bases; bases outside gene matches: 5. CDR3 size: 14 residues. Looked up from germline, CDR1 is GTSNPN and CDR2 is SVGIG (reference sequence). CDR3 in amino acids: CAWNQGAGKNIQYF. The CDR3 DNA reads as TGTGCCTGGAACCAGGGGGCGGGCAAAAACATTCAGTACTTC.

This clone was seen a few times. The chain links TRBV28 to TRBJ2-7; weak D call: TRBD2 (6 bases). V dropped 3 bases and J dropped 1 base, with 7 bases sitting between them. Germline V gene lookup returns CDR1 MDHEN and CDR2 SYDVKM. There are 13 residues in the CDR3. CDR3 DNA sequence: TGTGCCAGCAGTTTCGGGAGATCCTACGAGCAGTACTTC. It yields the protein CASSFGRSYEQYF.

The chain links TRBV5-6 to TRBJ1-2; possibly TRBD1 for D (5 bases). Trimming took off 4 bases at V and 8 bases at J, with 12 bases between the two ends. The germline gives CDR1 SGHDT, CDR2 YYEEEE. There are 12 residues in the CDR3. The CDR3 protein is CASSAPQGGYTF. Here the CDR3 DNA reads TGTGCCAGCAGCGCTCCTCAGGGAGGCTACACCTTC. Based on the CDR3 plus reference TRBV5-6 and TRBJ1-2, the full variable domain is DAGVTQSPTHLIKTRGQQVTLRCSPKSGHDTVSWYQQALGQGPQFIFQYYEEEERQRGNFPDRFSGHQFPNYSSELNVNALLLGDSALYLCASSAPQGGYTFGSGTRLTVV.

This clone occurred a few times. The CDR3 here is CASSEAGGTNTEAFF. CDR3 DNA: TGTGCCAGCTCCGAAGCAGGGGGAACCAACACTGAAGCTTTCTTT. The chain recombines TRBV18 with TRBJ1-1; TRBD1 matches at 7 bases. The CDR3 runs to 15 residues. Trimming cost V 6 bases and J 2 bases; bases outside gene matches: 9. Germline lookup yields CDR1 KGHSH and CDR2 LQKENI.

This chain uses TRBV11-2 with TRBJ1-1; D unclear. Germline V CDR1 and CDR2: SGHAT, FQNNGV. The CDR3 has 13 amino acids. V was clipped by 4 bases and J by 1 base, with 7 bases between them. CDR3 sequence reads: CASSSPGNTEAFF. CDR3 in DNA: TGTGCCAGCAGCTCCCCGGGGAACACTGAAGCTTTCTTT.

This clone was found a few times. J is TRBJ1-1 and V is TRBV7-9, with 7 bases matching TRBD1. Per the germline V gene, CDR1 is SEHNR and CDR2 is FQNEAQ (reference sequence). Unmatched junction bases numbered 5, after V lost 3 bases and J lost 7 bases. The CDR3 is 13 amino acids. The DNA of the CDR3 is TGTGCCAGCAGCTTTTTAGACAGGGTTGAAGCTTTCTTT. Translation gives CASSFLDRVEAFF. The full variable domain, rest sourced from reference TRBV7-9 and TRBJ1-1, is DTGVSQNPRHKITKRGQNVTFRCDPISEHNRLYWYRQTLGQGPEFLTYFQNEAQLEKSRLLSDRFSAERPKGSFSTLEIQRTEQGDSAMYLCASSFLDRVEAFFGQGTRLTVV.